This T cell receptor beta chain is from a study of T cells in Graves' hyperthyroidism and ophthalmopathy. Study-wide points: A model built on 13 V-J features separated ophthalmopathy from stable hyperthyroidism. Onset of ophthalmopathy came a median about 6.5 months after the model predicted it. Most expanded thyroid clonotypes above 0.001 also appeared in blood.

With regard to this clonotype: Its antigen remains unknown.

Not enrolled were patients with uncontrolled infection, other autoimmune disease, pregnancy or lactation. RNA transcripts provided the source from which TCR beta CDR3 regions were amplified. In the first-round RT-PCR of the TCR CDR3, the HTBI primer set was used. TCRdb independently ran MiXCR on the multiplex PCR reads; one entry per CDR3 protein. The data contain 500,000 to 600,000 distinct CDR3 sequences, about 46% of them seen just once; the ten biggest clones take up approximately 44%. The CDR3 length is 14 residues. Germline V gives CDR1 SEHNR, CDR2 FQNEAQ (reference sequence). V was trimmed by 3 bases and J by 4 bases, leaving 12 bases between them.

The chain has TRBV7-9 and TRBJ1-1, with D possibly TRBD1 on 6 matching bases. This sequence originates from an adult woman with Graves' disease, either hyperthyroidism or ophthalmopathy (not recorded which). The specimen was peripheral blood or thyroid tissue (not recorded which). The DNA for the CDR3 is TGTGCCAGCAGCTTTATACAGGGAGGCACTGAAGCTTTCTTT. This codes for CASSFIQGGTEAFF. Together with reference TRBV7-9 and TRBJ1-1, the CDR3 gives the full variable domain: DTGVSQNPRHKITKRGQNVTFRCDPISEHNRLYWYRQTLGQGPEFLTYFQNEAQLEKSRLLSDRFSAERPKGSFSTLEIQRTEQGDSAMYLCASSFIQGGTEAFFGQGTRLTVV.